Each of the 10 T cell receptor beta chains below was sequenced from the same sample in a study of early T cells in non-severe SARS-CoV-2 infection. MiXCR was run by TCRdb on the 5' RACE reads, yielding one entry per CDR3 protein. The sample records about 77,000 distinct CDR3 sequences, roughly 9.4% being singletons. The sequenced material came from whole blood. These receptors were obtained from an adult who was a healthcare worker with PCR-confirmed SARS-CoV-2 infection or an uninfected control (not recorded which).

This clonotype was seen at least ten times. This chain connects TRBV11-2 to TRBJ2-1; 8 bases agree with TRBD2. Per germline, CDR1 SGHAT and CDR2 FQNNGV. This CDR3 contains 16 residues. The trim removed 3 bases at V and 4 bases at J, leaving 8 bases unmatched. The CDR3 nucleotides are TGTGCCAGCAGCTTCTATGCGGGAGGCCTTTACAATGAGCAGTTCTTC. Translation: CASSFYAGGLYNEQFF.

This clonotype was counted only a few times. Its ends do not fully match the called genes, so a read error is possible. V is TRBV20-1 and J is TRBJ2-3; 16 positions agree with TRBD2. The CDR3 covers 17 residues. Germline values: CDR1 DFQATT, CDR2 SNEGSKA (reference sequence). The CDR3 is CSARGTSGRALADTQYF. The DNA of the CDR3 is TGCAGTGCCAGAGGGACTAGCGGGAGGGCCCTCGCAGATACGCAGTATTTT.

In its sample, this clonotype was seen a few times. V is TRBV11-1 and J is TRBJ2-1; D possibly corresponds to TRBD1 (6 bases). This CDR3 comprises 14 residues. Trimming removed 3 bases from V and 12 bases from J, with 18 bases in between. CDR1 and CDR2 from the germline V gene are SGHAT and FQDESV (reference sequence). The CDR3 DNA follows: TGTGCCAGCAGCTTGGGACAAGAGGGTTTGCGGCAGTTCTTC. It is translated as CASSLGQEGLRQFF.

V is TRBV6-6 and J is TRBJ2-7; D is uncertain. The CDR3 extends over 12 amino acids. The germline V gene encodes CDR1 MNHNY and CDR2 SVGAGI (reference sequence). Trimming pared 5 bases from V and 1 base from J, leaving 6 bases between. The CDR3 bases are TGTGCCAGCAGTGATATTTCCTACGAGCAGTACTTC. It yields the protein CASSDISYEQYF.

This clonotype was counted at least ten times. The J gene is TRBJ2-5, the V gene TRBV5-4; tentatively, D is TRBD2 (6 bases). V was trimmed by 4 bases and J by 9 bases, leaving 13 bases between them. This CDR3 region has 12 residues. Germline V gene lookup returns CDR1 SGHNT and CDR2 YYREEE (reference sequence). The CDR3 is CASSMESGAQYF. In DNA, the CDR3 is TGTGCCAGCAGCATGGAGTCGGGGGCCCAGTACTTC.

This clonotype was seen many times. The chain couples TRBV20-1 to TRBJ2-1, with D possibly matching TRBD1 (6 bases). V was pared by 5 bases and J by 6 bases, with 11 bases between. The CDR3 has 12 residues. Germline V gives CDR1 DFQATT, CDR2 SNEGSKA (reference sequence). The CDR3 reads CSAYREINEQFF. DNA of the CDR3: TGCAGTGCTTACAGGGAGATCAATGAGCAGTTCTTC.

This clonotype was seen more than once but under ten times. As DNA, the CDR3 is TGTGCCAGCAGCTTAGCGGGACAGCCCTATTACGAGCAGTACTTC. Translating gives CASSLAGQPYYEQYF. V is TRBV7-9 and J is TRBJ2-7; 7 bases line up with TRBD1. Germline CDR1 is SEHNR and CDR2 is FQNEAQ (reference sequence). The V segment lost 0 bases and the J segment 4 bases; nucleotides outside the gene matches: 6. The CDR3 runs 15 residues.

This clonotype was detected ten times or more. This chain joins TRBV7-9 and TRBJ2-6; D gene unclear. Germline-derived CDR1 and CDR2 are SEHNR and FQNEAQ (reference sequence). CDR3 length: 13 amino acids. V lost 7 bases to trimming and J lost 4 bases, with 8 bases between them. The DNA for the CDR3 is TGTGCCAGCACCCAAGGGGGGGCCAACGTCCTGACTTTC. Translated, it gives CASTQGGANVLTF.

This clonotype was recorded many times. The chain is built from TRBV5-1 and TRBJ1-2; unclear D gene. Trimming took off 0 bases at V and 6 bases at J, with 9 bases between the two ends. The CDR3 contains 13 residues. Germline lookup yields CDR1 SGHRS and CDR2 YFSETQ. The CDR3 bases are TGCGCCAGCAGCTTGGAGGGTCTGGATGGCTACACCTTC. Translation gives CASSLEGLDGYTF.

The CDR3 sequence: CSATGLSSYNSPLHF. CDR3 coding DNA: TGCAGTGCAACGGGCCTCAGCTCCTATAATTCACCCCTCCACTTT. The genes are TRBV20-1 and TRBJ1-6; no reliable D call. The V gene lost 6 bases and the J gene lost 0 bases, with 12 bases spanning the gap. Germline V gene data show CDR1 as DFQATT and CDR2 as SNEGSKA (reference sequence). The CDR3 contains 15 residues.